This TCR beta chain was sequenced in a study of blood T cell repertoires in COVID-19. Turning to the study itself: The United States, Italy and Spain supplied acute and convalescent COVID-19 samples. T cells, B-cell-depleted T cells, or PBMCs supplied cDNA or gDNA.

CDR3 size: 14 residues. V lost 6 bases and J 4 bases, leaving 13 bases between the germline ends. The germline CDR1 and CDR2 sequences are MDHEN and SYDVKM. Data came from immunoSEQ multiplex PCR; TCRdb stores just in-frame clones and leaves some out. The table has some 89,000 clones, around 90% seen once. The rearrangement uses TRBV28 and TRBJ1-5, with D possibly matching TRBD1 (6 bases). The sequence came from a man aged 45-65 years with acute or convalescent COVID-19. Sequencing was carried out using peripheral blood. Here the CDR3 reads CASSPLGTNQPQHF. The CDR3 DNA is TGTGCCAGCAGCCCCCTGGGGACAAATCAGCCCCAGCATTTT.